This TCR beta chain was profiled in a study of blood T cell repertoires in COVID-19. Whole-study context: There were acute and convalescent COVID-19 samples, and they came from the United States, Italy and Spain. In each case, the material was cDNA or gDNA derived from T cells, B-cell-depleted T cells, or PBMCs.

In the original processing: Estimated nucleated cell counts came from reference gene primer amplification. Only in-frame clones appear in the TCRdb table, and some are missing; sequencing was by immunoSEQ multiplex PCR. V and J calls and clone size come straight from that table; D and trimming were deduced from the DNA. Of around 700,000 clones in the sample, about 90% were seen once. V gave up 1 base and J gave up 5 bases; unmatched junction bases: 3. The CDR3 is made up of 15 amino acids. CDR1 and CDR2 (germline): SGHKS, YYEKEE (reference sequence). This clonotype was sampled from a woman younger than 35 with acute or convalescent COVID-19. The chain has TRBV5-5 and TRBJ1-5; 10 positions match TRBD1. The sample taken for sequencing was peripheral blood. CDR3 residues: CASSLRQGADQPQHF. In DNA form, the CDR3 reads TGTGCCAGCAGCTTGCGACAGGGGGCCGATCAGCCCCAGCATTTT.